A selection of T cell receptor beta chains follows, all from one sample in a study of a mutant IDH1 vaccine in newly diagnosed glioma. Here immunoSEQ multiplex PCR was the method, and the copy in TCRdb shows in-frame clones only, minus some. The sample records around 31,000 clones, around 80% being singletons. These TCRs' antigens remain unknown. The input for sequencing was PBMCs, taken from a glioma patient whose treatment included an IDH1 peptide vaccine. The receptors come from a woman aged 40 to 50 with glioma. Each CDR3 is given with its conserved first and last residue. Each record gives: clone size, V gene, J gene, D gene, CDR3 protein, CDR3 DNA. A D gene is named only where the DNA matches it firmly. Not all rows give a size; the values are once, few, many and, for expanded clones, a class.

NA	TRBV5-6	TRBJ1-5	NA	CASSLRGYSNQPQHF	TGTGCCAGCAGCTTGCGGGGATATAGCAATCAGCCCCAGCATTTT
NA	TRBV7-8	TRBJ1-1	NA	CASNLQGNTEAFF	TGTGCCAGCAATCTTCAGGGGAACACTGAAGCTTTCTTT
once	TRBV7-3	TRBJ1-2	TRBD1	CASSLTPGQAYGYTF	TGTGCCAGCAGCTTAACCCCGGGACAGGCCTATGGCTACACCTTC
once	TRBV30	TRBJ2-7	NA	CASTWGGSSYEQYF	TGTGCCTCCACTTGGGGTGGAAGCTCCTACGAGCAGTACTTC
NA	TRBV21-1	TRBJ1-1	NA	CASFRGQGWTEAFF	TGTGCCAGTTTCAGAGGACAGGGTTGGACTGAAGCTTTCTTT
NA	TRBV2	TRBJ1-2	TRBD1	CASSETGTNYGYTF	TGTGCCAGCAGTGAGACAGGGACAAACTATGGCTACACCTTC
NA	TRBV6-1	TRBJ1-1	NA	CASVRYGGEAFF	TGTGCCAGCGTCCGATATGGGGGTGAAGCTTTCTTT
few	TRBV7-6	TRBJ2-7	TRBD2	CASSLNSGVYEQYF	TGTGCCAGCAGCCTCAATAGCGGGGTATACGAGCAGTACTTC
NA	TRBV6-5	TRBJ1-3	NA	CASSYGYSGNTIYF	TGTGCCAGCAGTTACGGTTACTCTGGAAACACCATATATTTT
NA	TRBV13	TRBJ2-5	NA	CASSLRFGRSQETQYF	TGTGCCAGCAGCTTAAGGTTTGGGAGATCCCAAGAGACCCAGTACTTC
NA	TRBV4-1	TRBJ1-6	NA	CASSQPIYNSPLHF	TGCGCCAGCAGCCAACCCATCTATAATTCACCCCTCCACTTT
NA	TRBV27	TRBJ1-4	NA	CASSSRDSANEKLFF	TGTGCCAGCAGTTCCCGGGACTCTGCTAATGAAAAACTGTTTTTT
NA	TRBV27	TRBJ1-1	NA	CASTGTFSTEAFF	TGTGCCAGCACCGGGACATTTAGTACTGAAGCTTTCTTT
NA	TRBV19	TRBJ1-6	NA	CASSSESSYNSPLHF	TGTGCCAGTAGTTCAGAGAGCTCCTATAATTCACCCCTCCACTTT
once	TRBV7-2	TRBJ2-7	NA	CASSLLGSYEQYF	TGTGCCAGCAGCTTGCTCGGATCCTACGAGCAGTACTTC
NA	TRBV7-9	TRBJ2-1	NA	CASSRDVGGSYNEQFF	TGTGCCAGCAGTCGAGATGTAGGTGGCTCCTACAATGAGCAGTTCTTC
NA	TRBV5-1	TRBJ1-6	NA	CASSLPGTSSPLHF	TGCGCCAGCAGCCTCCCCGGGACCAGTTCACCCCTCCACTTT
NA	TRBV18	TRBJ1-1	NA	CASSLQRNTEAFF	TGTGCCAGCTCATTACAGAGGAACACTGAAGCTTTCTTT
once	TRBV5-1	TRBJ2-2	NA	CASSFHRDTWANTGELFF	TGCGCCAGCAGCTTCCATCGGGACACCTGGGCGAACACCGGGGAGCTGTTTTTT
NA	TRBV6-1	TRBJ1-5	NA	CASSEEVLLQTQHF	TGTGCCAGCAGTGAGGAGGTTCTCTTACAAACCCAGCATTTT
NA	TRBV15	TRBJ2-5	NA	CATGRAMGETQYF	TGTGCCACCGGCAGGGCGATGGGAGAGACCCAGTACTTC
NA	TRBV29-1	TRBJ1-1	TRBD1	CSAGTGTGIEAFF	TGCAGCGCCGGGACCGGGACAGGGATTGAAGCTTTCTTT
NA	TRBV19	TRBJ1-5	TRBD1	CASRIPGQGYQPQHF	TGTGCCAGTAGGATCCCGGGACAGGGGTACCAGCCCCAGCATTTT
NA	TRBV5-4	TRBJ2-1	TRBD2	CASSSPSGGIYEQFF	TGTGCCAGCAGCTCCCCTAGCGGGGGTATCTATGAGCAGTTCTTC
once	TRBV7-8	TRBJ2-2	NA	CASSSAPNTGELFF	TGTGCCAGCAGCTCGGCCCCGAACACCGGGGAGCTGTTTTTT
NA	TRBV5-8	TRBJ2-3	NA	CASSLERESTDTQYF	TGTGCCAGCAGCTTGGAACGGGAAAGCACAGATACGCAGTATTTT
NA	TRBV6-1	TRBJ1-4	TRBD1	CASSEIAGQGNEKLFF	TGTGCCAGCAGTGAAATAGCCGGACAGGGTAATGAAAAACTGTTTTTT
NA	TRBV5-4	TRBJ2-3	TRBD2	CASSDVAGAFTDTQYF	TGTGCCAGCAGCGACGTAGCGGGGGCCTTCACAGATACGCAGTATTTT
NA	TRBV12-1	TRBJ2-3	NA	CASSHNPGLAGGVDTDTQYF	TGTGCCAGCAGCCATAACCCGGGACTAGCGGGGGGGGTGGACACAGATACGCAGTATTTT
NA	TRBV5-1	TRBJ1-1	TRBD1	CASSLNPPGGVGTEAFF	TGCGCCAGCAGCTTGAATCCCCCAGGGGGCGTGGGCACTGAAGCTTTCTTT
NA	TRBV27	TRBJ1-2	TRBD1	CASSWTGDYGYTF	TGTGCCAGCAGTTGGACAGGGGACTATGGCTACACCTTC
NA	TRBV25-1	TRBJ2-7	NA	CASSAPYVGTYEQYF	TGTGCCAGCAGCGCTCCCTATGTGGGAACCTACGAGCAGTACTTC
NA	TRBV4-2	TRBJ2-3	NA	CASSQVTASTDTQYF	TGTGCCAGCAGCCAAGTGACAGCGAGCACAGATACGCAGTATTTT
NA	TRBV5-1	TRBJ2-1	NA	CASSDAASDKQFF	TGCGCCAGCAGCGACGCTGCTAGCGACAAGCAGTTCTTC
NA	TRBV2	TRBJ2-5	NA	CATQGTIPQETQYF	TGTGCCACTCAGGGGACTATTCCCCAAGAGACCCAGTACTTC
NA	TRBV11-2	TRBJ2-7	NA	CASSRGYEQYF	TGTGCCAGCAGTCGAGGATACGAGCAGTACTTC
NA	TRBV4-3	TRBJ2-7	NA	CASSQDQAIYYEQYF	TGCGCCAGCAGCCAAGATCAGGCCATATACTACGAGCAGTACTTC
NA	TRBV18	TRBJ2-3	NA	CATRVGGTDTQYF	TGTGCCACCCGAGTCGGGGGCACAGATACGCAGTATTTT
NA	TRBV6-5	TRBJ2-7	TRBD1	CASSGDRGIYEQYF	TGTGCCAGCAGTGGCGACAGGGGGATTTACGAGCAGTACTTC
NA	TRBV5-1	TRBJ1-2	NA	CASSLNRDSRGGYTF	TGCGCCAGCAGCTTGAACCGGGACTCTCGAGGCGGCTACACCTTC
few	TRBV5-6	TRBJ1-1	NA	CASSLQGTEAFF	TGTGCCAGCAGCTTACAGGGCACTGAAGCTTTCTTT
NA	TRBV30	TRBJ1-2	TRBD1	CAFQKDRGECTF	TGTGCCTTCCAAAAAGACAGGGGAGAATGCACCTTC
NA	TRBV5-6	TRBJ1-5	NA	CASSHRQAVGQPQHF	TGTGCCAGCAGCCACCGACAGGCCGTTGGTCAGCCCCAGCATTTT
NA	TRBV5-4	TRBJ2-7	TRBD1	CASSFPGTGAYEQYF	TGTGCCAGCAGCTTCCCCGGGACAGGGGCCTACGAGCAGTACTTC
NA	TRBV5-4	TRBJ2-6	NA	CASSLAGNSGANVLTF	TGTGCCAGCAGCTTGGCCGGTAACTCTGGGGCCAACGTCCTGACTTTC
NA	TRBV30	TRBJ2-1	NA	CAWNPSGIEQFF	TGTGCCTGGAACCCTTCGGGGATTGAGCAGTTCTTC
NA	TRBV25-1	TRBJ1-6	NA	CASLPGGYNSPLHF	TGTGCCAGCTTGCCCGGGGGTTACAATTCACCCCTCCACTTT
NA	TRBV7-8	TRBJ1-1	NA	CASSLRGGYDTEAFF	TGTGCCAGCAGCTTACGGGGGGGGTACGACACTGAAGCTTTCTTT
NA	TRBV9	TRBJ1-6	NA	CASSRESGNSPLHF	TGTGCCAGCAGCCGGGAGTCGGGTAATTCACCCCTCCACTTT
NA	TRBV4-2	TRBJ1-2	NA	CASSQPAGESYGYTF	TGTGCCAGCAGCCAACCTGCGGGGGAGTCGTATGGCTACACCTTC
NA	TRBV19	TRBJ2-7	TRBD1	CASRPGQGAYEQYF	TGTGCCAGTAGACCGGGACAGGGGGCCTACGAGCAGTACTTC
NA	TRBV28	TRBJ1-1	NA	CASSPGAMNTEAFF	TGTGCCAGCAGCCCCGGGGCCATGAACACTGAAGCTTTCTTT
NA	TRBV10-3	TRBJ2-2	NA	CAISESSVVRGEPGELFF	TGTGCCATCAGTGAGTCGAGTGTTGTCAGGGGGGAACCCGGGGAGCTGTTTTTT
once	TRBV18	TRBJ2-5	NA	CASSPEETQYF	TGTGCCAGCTCACCAGAGGAGACCCAGTACTTC